This T cell receptor beta chain was captured by sequencing in a study of blood T cells in healthy people across ages. Then a second PCR, running roughly 6 to 12 cycles, was carried out with a sample-barcoded 5' primer and a J-beta primer mix. One entry per CDR3 protein results from TCRdb running MiXCR on the 5' RACE reads. This sample yields more than 700,000 distinct CDR3 sequences, of which roughly 53% are seen a single time; roughly 40% belongs to the top ten. This CDR3 comprises 14 residues. With 0 bases removed from V and 0 bases from J, the gap between germline ends came to 8 bases. Germline V gives CDR1 DFQATT, CDR2 SNEGSKA (reference sequence).

The material sequenced was blood. J is TRBJ1-2 and V is TRBV20-1; unclear D gene. This receptor was identified in a man older than 75 in good health. This CDR3 is CSARDRRTNYGYTF. CDR3 nucleotide sequence: TGCAGTGCTAGAGATCGTAGAACTAACTATGGCTACACCTTC.